The 26 T cell receptor beta chains below all came from one sample that was sequenced in a study of CDR3 diversity in severe acne. TCRdb fed the PCR reads into MiXCR, producing one record per CDR3 protein. Of 89,000 or so distinct CDR3 sequences listed, 45% to 50% are singletons. Sequencing input: blood. All receptors derive from a male donor in good health, serving as a control.

This clonotype has at least ten counts. The chain carries TRBV7-9 and TRBJ1-3, with a tentative D call TRBD1 (6 bases). The germline gives CDR1 SEHNR, CDR2 FQNEAQ (reference sequence). The germline V and J ends were trimmed by 5 bases and 1 base, with 18 bases remaining between them. The CDR3 consists of 17 residues. The CDR3 DNA follows: TGTGCCAGCAGCCCGGGGGGCGTTCCAGGGTCTGGAAACACCATATATTTT. Protein sequence: CASSPGGVPGSGNTIYF.

This sequence joins TRBV19 and TRBJ1-1; D gene uncertain. This CDR3 is 14 amino acids long. The germline gives CDR1 LNHDA, CDR2 SQIVND (reference sequence). V shed 6 bases and J shed 1 base, with 12 bases lying between them. This CDR3 is CASSIIGGNTEAFF. CDR3 nucleotides: TGTGCCAGTAGCATCATTGGAGGGAACACTGAAGCTTTCTTT.

This clonotype has a count of ten or more. The V and J genes are TRBV28 and TRBJ1-2, with D tentatively TRBD1 (5 bases). The germline V and J ends were trimmed by 4 bases and 2 bases, with 14 bases remaining between them. The CDR3 sequence is 15 residues long. CDR1 MDHEN and CDR2 SYDVKM come from the germline V gene. CDR3 loop: CASSWDVEGNYGYTF. The CDR3, as DNA: TGTGCCAGCAGTTGGGACGTCGAGGGGAACTATGGCTACACCTTC.

V usage is TRBV29-1 and J usage is TRBJ2-7; D ambiguous. Trimming cost V 5 bases and J 4 bases, with 15 bases left between them. This CDR3 is 13 amino acids long. From germline, CDR1 is SQVTM and CDR2 ANQGSEA. The CDR3 region has the DNA TGCAGCGTTATACTGGGGAACAGATACGAGCAGTACTTC. This codes for CSVILGNRYEQYF.

The chain has TRBV20-1 and TRBJ2-5, with 15 bases fitting TRBD2. CDR1 DFQATT and CDR2 SNEGSKA come from the germline V gene (reference sequence). The V segment lost 7 bases and the J segment 5 bases; nucleotides outside the gene matches: 11. The CDR3 length is 16 residues. The CDR3 loop is CSVDGLAGGRKETQYF. CDR3 nucleotides: TGCAGTGTTGACGGACTAGCGGGAGGGAGGAAGGAGACCCAGTACTTC.

V is TRBV6-1 and J is TRBJ2-7; 11 bases map to TRBD1. This CDR3 spans 14 amino acids. V was pared by 6 bases and J by 2 bases, with 3 bases of the junction left unmatched. Germline V lookup: CDR1 MNHNS, CDR2 SASEGT. The CDR3 DNA sequence: TGTGCCAGCAGGACGGACAGGGGGCCCTACGAGCAGTACTTC. This sequence encodes CASRTDRGPYEQYF.

As to this clonotype: A read error may produce the germline difference seen at one junction end. The chain joins TRBV19 to TRBJ1-5; no firm D call. The CDR3 spans 9 residues. CDR1 is LNHDA and CDR2 is SQIVND in the germline V gene (reference sequence). CDR3 sequence: CVSSMPQHF. As DNA, the CDR3 is TGTGTCAGTAGTATGCCCCAGCATTTT.

For this clonotype: A much larger clone differs by one base, so this may be a read error. The chain uses TRBV25-1 and TRBJ1-3, with D unresolved. There are 15 residues in the CDR3. V was trimmed by 2 bases and J by 4 bases, leaving 12 bases between them. Per germline, CDR1 MGHDK and CDR2 SYGVNS. In DNA form, the CDR3 reads TGTGCCAGCAGTGAAGGGCAGGAGCGGGGAAACACCATATATTTT. This sequence encodes CASSEGQERGNTIYF.

This clonotype showed up many times. This chain uses TRBV12-3 or TRBV12-4 with TRBJ1-2; TRBD1 aligns across 7 bases. J was trimmed by 0 bases and V by 5 bases; bases with no gene match: 3. The CDR3 covers 14 residues. The DNA for the CDR3 is TGTGCCAGCAGTCTTGGACAGGCTAACTATGGCTACACCTTC. It yields the protein CASSLGQANYGYTF.

The chain employs TRBV24-1 and TRBJ2-5; 9 bases are a match to TRBD1. The J call may not be correct, given that the DNA end is closer to TRBJ2-7. Germline lookup yields CDR1 KGHDR and CDR2 SFDVKD. This CDR3 spans 19 amino acids. In DNA form, the CDR3 reads TGTGCCACCAGTGATAGCCGAGACAGGGGGACGCTCAATCCCTACGAGCAGTACTTC. Protein: CATSDSRDRGTLNPYEQYF.

With regard to this clonotype: In this CDR3 the conserved last residue, phenylalanine or tryptophan, is missing, so a read error is likely. The V call is TRBV10-3, the J call TRBJ2-2; TRBD2 aligns across 13 bases. V shed 6 bases and J 6 bases; nucleotides not matched to a gene: 10. CDR1 is ENHRY, CDR2 SYGVKD, per germline. This CDR3 contains 17 residues. The CDR3 DNA reads TGTGCCATCAGCACCGGAAGGACTAGCGGGAGCCCCGGGGAGCTGTTTTGT. Protein: CAISTGRTSGSPGELFC.

V usage is TRBV19 and J usage is TRBJ1-2; D unresolved. With 3 bases removed from V and 3 bases from J, the gap between germline ends came to 8 bases. This CDR3 is built from 13 residues. Per germline, CDR1 LNHDA and CDR2 SQIVND (reference sequence). This CDR3 reads CASSIGQDYGYTF. The CDR3 bases are TGTGCCAGTAGTATCGGCCAGGACTATGGCTACACCTTC.

This clonotype occurred many times. The J gene is TRBJ2-3, the V gene TRBV24-1; D gene uncertain. Germline CDR1 KGHDR, CDR2 SFDVKD. Trimming took 2 bases from V and 8 from J, leaving 16 bases between them. CDR3 length equals 15 residues. The CDR3 DNA reads as TGTGCCACCAGTGATTCCCCATCGGTGGGCGGTACGCAGTATTTT. Translated, it gives CATSDSPSVGGTQYF.

This clonotype has just a few counts. The chain uses TRBV9 and TRBJ1-1; 10 bases map to TRBD1. J gave up 5 bases and V 4 bases, and 5 bases lay outside the gene matches. The CDR3 runs 14 residues. The germline gives CDR1 SGDLS, CDR2 YYNGEE. The CDR3 sequence is CASSHGQGETEAFF. Here the CDR3 DNA reads TGTGCCAGCAGCCACGGACAGGGGGAGACTGAAGCTTTCTTT.

Many counts were recorded for this clonotype. One junction end disagrees with the germline gene, perhaps due to a read error. V usage is TRBV7-9 and J usage is TRBJ1-1; D ambiguous. There are 11 residues in the CDR3. Germline values: CDR1 SEHNR, CDR2 FQNEAQ (reference sequence). This chain's CDR3 is CASSLDTASVF. CDR3 nucleotides: TGTGCCAGCAGCCTCGACACGGCTTCGGTCTTT.

This clonotype was recorded many times. The chain joins TRBV15 to TRBJ2-7; D possibly uses TRBD1 or TRBD2 (5 bases each). Between the trimmed V and J ends, which lost 5 bases and 7 bases, there was a span of 21 bases. From germline, CDR1 is LNHNV and CDR2 YYDKDF (reference sequence). The CDR3 is 15 residues long. DNA of the CDR3: TGTGCCACCAGCCGTGGGGCAGGTATTACGGGGGAGCAGTACTTC. It encodes CATSRGAGITGEQYF.

V and J are TRBV10-3 and TRBJ1-1; no clear D gene. The V end was cut by 5 bases, the J end by 4 bases, with 11 bases between. The CDR3 consists of 13 residues. Germline CDR1 is ENHRY and CDR2 is SYGVKD. The CDR3 here is CAISKINFTEAFF. For the CDR3, the DNA is TGTGCCATCAGTAAGATTAATTTCACTGAAGCTTTCTTT.

V gene TRBV6-1 combines with J gene TRBJ1-2; 7 nucleotides align to TRBD1. The germline gives CDR1 MNHNS, CDR2 SASEGT. This CDR3 has 15 amino acids. J lost 7 bases, V lost 6 bases, and 14 bases had no gene match. The CDR3 DNA reads TGTGCCAGCAGCACCCGTACAGGGGTTGCAGCTGGCTACACCTTC. It specifies CASSTRTGVAAGYTF.

This clonotype was picked up a small number of times. A much larger clone lies a single base off, so this may be a read error. The conserved closing phenylalanine or tryptophan is absent in this CDR3, likely reflecting a read error. The chain employs TRBV4-2 and TRBJ2-5, with a weak D call TRBD2 (7 bases). The CDR3 is 15 amino acids. Trimming pared 0 bases from V and 1 base from J, leaving 9 bases between. Germline V gene lookup returns CDR1 LGHNA and CDR2 YNFKEQ. The CDR3 DNA reads TGTGCCAGCAGCCAAGAACGGGGGGCCCAAGAGACCCAGTACCTC. Translated: CASSQERGAQETQYL.

This clonotype has only one observation. The chain recombines TRBV12-3 or TRBV12-4 with TRBJ2-7; TRBD1 is a possible D gene (5 bases). The V end lost 5 bases, the J end lost 3 bases, and 17 bases lay between the germline ends. The CDR3 contains 15 residues. CDR3 loop: CASSPSGRADYEQYF. Written as DNA, the CDR3 is TGTGCCAGCAGTCCCTCGGGCAGGGCTGACTACGAGCAGTACTTC.

In its sample, this clonotype was seen many times. The chain combines TRBV30 with TRBJ2-5, with a possible D match to TRBD2 (5 bases). The CDR3 runs to 14 residues. V shed 0 bases and J shed 7 bases, with 15 bases lying between them. CDR1 is GTSNPN and CDR2 is SVGIG in the germline V gene (reference sequence). The CDR3 nucleotides are TGTGCCTGGAGTGTTGTGGAGGACCTGGGGACCCAGTACTTC. This gives the protein CAWSVVEDLGTQYF.

The table lists this clonotype with a count of one. The V and J genes are TRBV13 and TRBJ2-7; 7 bases align to TRBD2. The V segment lost 6 bases and the J segment 0 bases; nucleotides outside the gene matches: 11. Looked up from germline, CDR1 is PRHDT and CDR2 is FYEKMQ (reference sequence). The CDR3 consists of 16 residues. Here the CDR3 reads CASSVQGDYGSYEQYF. The CDR3 DNA follows: TGTGCCAGCAGTGTTCAAGGGGACTATGGCTCCTACGAGCAGTACTTC.

This clonotype was counted at least ten times. The CDR3 DNA reads as TGTGCCACCAGTGATTTGAACCAGCCCCAGCATTTT. Protein product: CATSDLNQPQHF. This chain links TRBV24-1 with TRBJ1-5; no clear D gene. This CDR3 has 12 residues. CDR1 is KGHDR and CDR2 is SFDVKD in the germline V gene. The V end lost 0 bases, the J end lost 7 bases, and 3 bases lay between the germline ends.

This clonotype was picked up a small number of times. This chain uses TRBV3-1 with TRBJ2-7; D remains ambiguous. Between the trimmed V and J ends, which lost 2 bases and 7 bases, there was a span of 12 bases. The CDR3 covers 13 residues. Germline values: CDR1 LGHDT, CDR2 YNNKEL (reference sequence). The CDR3 here is CASSQSVVYEQYF. The CDR3 bases are TGTGCCAGCAGCCAAAGTGTGGTTTATGAGCAGTACTTC.

This chain uses TRBV6-5 with TRBJ2-7, with D tentatively TRBD1 (6 bases). This CDR3 is 15 amino acids long. V shed 0 bases and J shed 6 bases, with 15 bases lying between them. Germline lookup yields CDR1 MNHEY and CDR2 SVGAGI. The CDR3 nucleotides read TGTGCCAGCAGTTACTCATCATCTACAGGGACCGAGCAGTACTTC. This codes for CASSYSSSTGTEQYF.

As to this clonotype: A much larger clone differs from this one at a single base, so this may be a read error. J is TRBJ2-7 and V is TRBV4-1; the D gene is possibly TRBD2 (5 bases). The germline V gene has CDR1 MGHRA and CDR2 YSYEKL. CDR3 length: 14 residues. CDR3 DNA: TGCGCCAGCAGCCAAGCTAGCATTTCCTGCGAGCAGTACTTC. It translates to CASSQASISCEQYF.